This T cell receptor beta chain was observed in a study of cytomegalovirus exposure and HLA in healthy donors listed by TCRdb under 2017. For the wider study: According to an earlier analysis of a few hundred of the donors, roughly 180 million T cells yielded approximately 120 million unique TCR beta sequences and approximately 280 Gb of sequence data. A later genetic analysis took genome-wide SNP genotypes for about 55% of the 666 donors and used that subset as a discovery cohort. Class I and class II HLA loci were covered by the typing at four-digit resolution. Of the roughly 390 genotyped donors, 80% to 90% were placed in the genetic ancestry cluster associated with self-reported Caucasian donors. The later analysis used no new phenotypic data to find candidate immune exposures, relying instead on TCR beta sequences and their occurrence across donors. About 300 gigabases of sequencing data and approximately 80 million unique TCR sequences were included in an early release covering roughly 600 HLA-typed donors. A later analysis re-examined previously published TCR beta repertoires from about 700 donors and added high-resolution HLA genotyping to investigate patterns of TCR occurrence. The number of donors typed differed by locus, with roughly 629-640 for A, B, C, DRB1 and DQB1, around 500 for DQA1, under 610 for DPA1, and 472 for DPB1. The T cell repertoires of under 700 subjects were profiled by immunosequencing and related to cytomegalovirus serostatus. Donor age, sex, ethnicity and CMV serostatus were collected together with the repertoire data. All discovery cohort repertoires had been generated using a single sequencing platform. The study combined high-throughput TCR immunosequencing, statistical association of individual TCRs with disease status, and machine learning to predict cytomegalovirus infection status. In addition to the first cohort of 666 subjects, a separate validation cohort of over 90 different subjects was used. To decide whether each TCR beta V gene segment behaved as functional or pseudogenic, an earlier analysis of 587 of the donors relied on high-throughput TCR beta sequencing. Across some 400 genotyped donors of the cohort, an average of approximately 240,000 unique TCR beta nucleotide sequences per donor were sequenced, and roughly a sixth of those sequences were non-productive. The study was designed to test whether signatures of past pathogen exposure could be identified by cataloging public T cell receptors. About five DR-DQ haplotypes were treated as single units for association and clustering because of strong linkage in the cohort.

The cohort comprised hundreds of healthy bone marrow donors. All cohort members were sampled while nominally healthy, although unrecorded immune exposures were likely present. The donor was CMV seropositive and belonged to the group of 250 to 300 seropositive cohort members. A peripheral blood sample was provided by each donor, and peripheral blood mononuclear cells were used for TCR beta sequencing. The Qiagen DNeasy Blood Extraction Kit was used to extract genomic DNA from the blood cell samples. V ends up 0 bases short and J 10 bases short, with an unmatched junction base count of 10. From the cysteine through the phenylalanine, the CDR3 covers 16 amino acids. The kept DNA is CDR3 alone, 48 bases in frame from the first base. CDR1 SGHRS and CDR2 YFSETQ are derived from the germline V gene. Overall results and qualifications from the work: The 87-base-pair reads could not distinguish some IMGT-functional V segments, including TRBV6-2 and TRBV6-3, so those segments were excluded. The earlier analysis of 587 of the donors excluded some 15 rarely observed V segments, including chromosome 9 orphons, because counts were too low. Broadly in line with IMGT annotations, most TCR beta V segments showed up in productive rearrangements about 87% or about 30% of the time in an earlier analysis of around 600 of the donors. In the study, about 150 TCR beta chains were listed as associated with cytomegalovirus. According to a later genetic analysis, donors in an Asian-associated ancestry cluster had fewer N-insertions in productive TCRs than the approximately 630-donor mean. The cohort was sequenced for TCR beta chains only, and without alpha or paired-chain data the features that could be detected were limited. The sequencing pipeline was judged likely to have produced a cluster of highly shared sequence variants as a technical artifact. In a later analysis, most CMV-associated TCR beta chains were found to appear HLA-restricted, with HLA associations seemingly driven largely by CMV exposure. A few of the identified cytomegalovirus-associated TCR beta chains were confirmed in vitro to be specific for cytomegalovirus antigens. In a later analysis, several top co-occurrence clusters were reported to appear linked to parvovirus B19, influenza, CMV and Epstein-Barr virus. Sequencing depth was assumed to be roughly uniform across donors in the presence/absence analyses, though that assumption may not hold. A later genetic analysis associated a missense DCLRE1C variant with V-gene and J-gene trimming of TCR beta chains, and an independent cohort replicated the association. Most TCR sequences were observed very rarely across donors, whereas some public TCRs were present in many individuals. When HLA alleles, especially DR and DQ, strongly co-occurred, TCR associations were difficult to assign to individual alleles. A further reported finding was that TCR beta sequences accurately predicted the HLA-A and HLA-B alleles for most subjects in the first cohort. Because HLA typing was unavailable for some donors at each locus, only the typed subset was used in association tests. Linkage disequilibrium might explain the correlated functional status among segregating V segments, but an unknown experimental factor could not be excluded. At a false discovery rate of 0.05, a later analysis linked some 18,000 TCR beta sequences to specific HLA alleles. In a later analysis, the rate of TCR association differed among HLA loci, with DRB1 alleles having the most associated TCRs and HLA-C alleles having the fewest. According to the authors, the approach could potentially be generalized to other disease states and immunological phenotypes. A later analysis found that HLA-associated TCR beta chains were more clonally expanded and had lower generation probabilities than equally common non-associated chains. In both the original and validation cohorts, the classifier was reported to diagnose cytomegalovirus status with high specificity and sensitivity. CMV serostatus was the only immune exposure information available for the cohort.

For this clone: Its binding antigen is unknown. Qualities for individual bases were not recorded, and no much larger clone is one base off.

The library was produced with the immunoSEQ multiplex PCR assay. The multiplex PCR relied on a mix of 60 forward primers for TCR Vbeta segments and 13 reverse primers for TCR Jbeta segments. The CDR3 region of rearranged TCR beta genes was amplified from genomic DNA with a multiplex PCR assay. The amplified TCR beta libraries were sequenced on the Illumina HiSeq System as 87-base-pair reads. The authors' pipeline ran thus. A later analysis counted 75 million to 100 million unique TCR beta chains across the 670 or so repertoires, and approximately 11 million of these chains were shared by at least two donors. A nearest-neighbor algorithm error-corrected the raw reads and collapsed the reads into unique sequences, merging closely related sequences to remove PCR and sequencing errors. Alignment of CDR3 sequences to IMGT reference sequences was used to assign V, D and J gene segments. For a sequence to be retained, at least a six-nucleotide match to both a V gene segment and a J gene segment was required. A rearrangement counted as productive if the CDR3 had no stop codons and remained in frame with V and J, and every other rearrangement counted as non-productive. CDR3 was defined according to IMGT convention as the region running from the second conserved V-encoded cysteine to the conserved J-encoded phenylalanine. The earlier analysis of about 620 of the donors excluded sequences that lacked an unambiguous match to a single V gene segment. In an earlier analysis of around 590 of the donors, a V segment was called functional when productive rearrangements were above 56.7%, and segregating when the standard deviation between donors exceeded 5%. A statistical classification framework was built to diagnose cytomegalovirus status from the catalog of TCR beta chain sequences. A later analysis assigned V and J genes by comparing TCR nucleotide sequences with IMGT/GENE-DB human TR gene sequences. A later analysis assigned CDR3 sequences and most-parsimonious VDJ recombination scenarios with the TCRdist pipeline. In a later analysis, each TCR beta chain was defined by its CDR3 amino acid sequence together with its V-gene family, and reads lacking a unique V-gene family were excluded. As a way to deal with suspected cross-contamination and a sequencing artifact, a later analysis dropped hundreds of nucleotide sequences that were highly shared and had low generation probability. A later analysis calculated a clonal expansion index for each public chain from normalized within-repertoire ranks of inferred template counts. In a later analysis, generation probabilities were computed using a VDJ recombination model fitted to out-of-frame rearrangements, and the results were checked against IGoR. Hypergeometric tests were used in a later analysis to score TCR-TCR, TCR-HLA and TCR-CMV co-occurrence, with a repertoire-size bias correction applied to the TCR pairs. To estimate false discovery rates, a later analysis permuted the HLA or CMV assignments 20 times. In a later analysis, co-occurring TCRs were grouped using DBSCAN, and TCRdist sequence similarity was added for clustering within HLA-allele-positive subsets. Repertoires with fewer than 30,000 or more than 120,000 public chains were left out of co-occurrence clustering, as were about 5 repertoires with anomalous nucleotide sharing. TCRdb retrieved this table from immuneACCESS and kept in-frame rearrangements only. Not all clones are present; in checked studies, unresolved V genes account for under half, and no reason is known for the remainder. Clone size and the V and J calls come from that table; the DNA yielded D and trimming. The sample includes about 150,000 clones, with around 79% observed a single time. Around 6.6% of the sample belongs to the ten largest clones.

Sequencing was done on a sample of PBMCs. The sequence was collected from a man aged 45 to 65 in good health and CMV-seropositive. The chain is made from TRBV5-1 and TRBJ1-6; 7 central bases correspond to TRBD1. The CDR3 reads as follows: CASSLAQGGLGSPLHF. The DNA sequence follows: TGCGCCAGCAGCTTGGCCCAGGGGGGATTAGGATCACCCCTCCACTTT.